The present T cell receptor beta chain was sequenced within a study of T cells in Graves' hyperthyroidism and ophthalmopathy. Study information: Staff took peripheral blood when the initial diagnosis was made, before any treatment began.

The investigators amplified TCR beta CDR3 regions from RNA transcripts. HTBI primers were employed in a first-round RT-PCR of the TCR CDR3. Each CDR3 protein gets one entry after TCRdb re-called the multiplex PCR reads with MiXCR. Of around 450,000 distinct CDR3 sequences in the sample, approximately 14% were seen once. Germline CDR1 and CDR2: SGHTA and FQGNSA. The germline V and J ends were trimmed by 1 base and 0 bases, with 10 bases remaining between them. The length of the CDR3 is 15 residues. The sample consisted of blood. This TCR was recovered from a young woman with Graves' hyperthyroidism. This chain connects TRBV7-2 to TRBJ2-7; weak D call: TRBD2 (6 bases). The chain's CDR3 is CASSLGSSVSYEQYF. CDR3 in DNA: TGTGCCAGCAGCTTAGGGTCTAGCGTCTCCTACGAGCAGTACTTC.